This entry concerns a single TCR beta chain. No antigen is known for it. No per-base quality is available; no much larger clone lies one base away. V drops 9 bases and J drops 7 bases, leaving 12 bases in between. The cysteine opens and the phenylalanine closes a CDR3 of 12 amino acids. Solely the CDR3 DNA is kept, with 36 bases framed from the first base. For CDR1 and CDR2, the germline V gene (reference sequence) lists WNHNN and SYGVQD. This specimen belongs to a study of cytomegalovirus exposure and HLA in healthy donors (TCRdb year 2017). At the level of the whole study: In an earlier analysis of around 540 of the donors, about 270 Gb of sequence data and 90 million to 130 million unique TCR beta sequences from 180 million or so T cells were reported. An early release covering roughly 580 HLA-typed donors comprised about 290 gigabases of sequencing data and around 85 million unique TCR sequences. Among the roughly 430 genotyped donors, 75% to 90% belonged to the genetic ancestry cluster associated with self-reported Caucasian donors. The study was designed to test whether signatures of past pathogen exposure could be identified by cataloging public T cell receptors. The T cell repertoires of roughly 660 subjects were profiled by immunosequencing and related to cytomegalovirus serostatus. A separate validation cohort of over a hundred different subjects was used in addition to the roughly 620-subject first cohort. High-throughput TCR immunosequencing, statistical association of individual TCRs with disease status, and machine learning were combined to predict cytomegalovirus infection status. A later analysis re-examined previously published TCR beta repertoires from 600 to 700 donors and added high-resolution HLA genotyping to investigate patterns of TCR occurrence. Rather than using new phenotypic data, the later analysis identified candidate immune exposures from TCR beta sequences and from how often those sequences occurred across donors. To decide whether each TCR beta V gene segment behaved as functional or pseudogenic, an earlier analysis of nearly 600 of the donors relied on high-throughput TCR beta sequencing. Donor age, sex, ethnicity and CMV serostatus were collected together with the repertoire data. Genome-wide SNP genotypes for about 65% of the roughly 670 donors were used in a later genetic analysis, which treated that subset as a discovery cohort. All discovery cohort repertoires had been generated using a single sequencing platform. HLA typing included class I and class II loci at four-digit resolution. The number of typed donors differed by locus: 629-630 for A, B, C, DRB1 and DQB1; 500 to 550 for DQA1; roughly 600 for DPA1; and about 450 for DPB1. A handful of DR-DQ haplotypes were handled as single units for association and clustering because linkage in the cohort was strong. Among about 360 genotyped donors of the cohort, an average of approximately 240,000 unique TCR beta nucleotide sequences were sequenced per donor, around 18% of them non-productive. Overall study outcomes, separate from this receptor: According to a later analysis, most CMV-associated TCR beta chains appeared to be HLA-restricted, and the HLA associations seemed to be driven largely by CMV exposure. In a later genetic analysis, a missense DCLRE1C variant was associated with V-gene and J-gene trimming of TCR beta chains, and the association was replicated in an independent cohort. The classifier was reported to diagnose cytomegalovirus status with high specificity and sensitivity in both the original cohort and the validation cohort. Assigning TCR associations to individual alleles was difficult when HLA alleles, especially DR and DQ, strongly co-occurred. The earlier analysis of a few hundred of the donors excluded roughly 16 rarely observed V segments, including chromosome 9 orphons, because counts were too low. The study listed 164 TCR beta chains as associated with cytomegalovirus. Compared with the 666-donor mean, donors in an Asian-associated ancestry cluster had fewer N-insertions in productive TCRs, according to a later genetic analysis. In a later analysis, TCR association rates were found to vary across HLA loci, with the most associated TCRs seen for DRB1 alleles and the fewest for HLA-C alleles. In this cohort, only TCR beta chains were sequenced, and detectable features were limited by the absence of alpha or paired-chain data. Roughly uniform sequencing depth across donors was assumed in presence/absence analyses, although this assumption may not hold. Correlated functional status among segregating V segments might be attributable to linkage disequilibrium, but an unknown experimental factor could not be ruled out. The only immune exposure information available for the cohort was CMV serostatus. Most TCR sequences were seen in very few donors, while some public TCRs were found in many individuals. Specific HLA alleles were associated with some 15,000 TCR beta sequences at a false discovery rate of 0.05 in a later analysis. In vitro tests confirmed that three of the cytomegalovirus-associated TCR beta chains recognize cytomegalovirus antigens. Some IMGT-functional V segments, including TRBV6-2 and TRBV6-3, could not be told apart with the 87-base-pair reads, so those segments were excluded. A further reported finding was that TCR beta sequences accurately predicted the HLA-A and HLA-B alleles for most subjects in the first cohort. In an earlier analysis of fewer than 750 of the donors, most TCR beta V segments were observed in productive rearrangements about 87% or about 30% of the time, broadly matching IMGT annotations. The sequencing pipeline was judged likely to have produced a cluster of highly shared sequence variants as a technical artifact. The authors suggested that the approach could potentially be generalized to other disease states and immunological phenotypes. In a later analysis, HLA-associated TCR beta chains were found to be more clonally expanded and to have lower generation probabilities than equally common non-associated chains. HLA typing was unavailable for some donors at each locus, so association tests used only the typed subset. According to a later analysis, parvovirus B19, influenza, CMV and Epstein-Barr virus appeared linked to several top co-occurrence clusters.

Receptor amplification or capture employed the immunoSEQ multiplex PCR assay. For the multiplex PCR, a mixture combining 60 forward primers for TCR Vbeta segments and 13 reverse primers for TCR Jbeta segments was used. The CDR3 region of rearranged TCR beta genes was amplified from genomic DNA with a multiplex PCR assay. On the Illumina HiSeq System, the amplified TCR beta libraries were sequenced as 87-base-pair reads. Turning to the authors' computational methods: Across the 500 to 750 repertoires, a later analysis counted around 80 million unique TCR beta chains, some 11 million of which were shared by at least two donors. A nearest-neighbor algorithm error-corrected the raw reads and collapsed the reads into unique sequences, merging closely related sequences to remove PCR and sequencing errors. CDR3 sequences were aligned to IMGT reference sequences to assign V, D and J gene segments. For a sequence to be retained, at least a six-nucleotide match to both a V gene segment and a J gene segment was required. Rearrangements were called productive when the CDR3 lacked stop codons and stayed in frame with V and J; all others were non-productive. CDR3 was defined according to IMGT convention as the region running from the second conserved V-encoded cysteine to the conserved J-encoded phenylalanine. In an earlier analysis of 550 to 650 of the donors, sequences lacking an unambiguous match to a single V gene segment were excluded. In an earlier analysis of several hundred of the donors, a V segment was called functional when productive rearrangements were above 56.7%, and segregating when the standard deviation between donors exceeded 5%. A statistical classification framework was developed to diagnose cytomegalovirus status using the catalog of TCR beta chain sequences. A later analysis assigned V and J genes by comparing TCR nucleotide sequences with IMGT/GENE-DB human TR gene sequences. In a later analysis, CDR3 sequences and most-parsimonious VDJ recombination scenarios were assigned using the TCRdist pipeline. In a later analysis, each TCR beta chain was defined by its CDR3 amino acid sequence together with its V-gene family, and reads lacking a unique V-gene family were excluded. As a way to deal with suspected cross-contamination and a sequencing artifact, a later analysis dropped 450 to 600 nucleotide sequences that were highly shared and had low generation probability. A later analysis calculated a clonal expansion index for each public chain from normalized within-repertoire ranks of inferred template counts. A later analysis computed generation probabilities with a VDJ recombination model fitted to out-of-frame rearrangements, and checked the results against IGoR. Hypergeometric tests were used in a later analysis to score TCR-TCR, TCR-HLA and TCR-CMV co-occurrence, with a repertoire-size bias correction applied to the TCR pairs. To estimate false discovery rates, a later analysis permuted the HLA or CMV assignments 20 times. In a later analysis, co-occurring TCRs were grouped using DBSCAN, and TCRdist sequence similarity was added for clustering within HLA-allele-positive subsets. Co-occurrence clustering excluded repertoires with fewer than 30,000 or more than 120,000 public chains, plus five with anomalous nucleotide sharing. In its TCRdb copy, this immuneACCESS table keeps in-frame sequences only and misses some clones. Where compared with another copy, unresolved V genes explain less than half of these, and the others have no known cause. That table furnishes V, J and clone size, whereas the DNA furnished D and trimming. This sample has 60,000 to 70,000 clones in its table, and roughly 79% of those were observed once. The ten top clones hold about 6.5% of the sample.

In total, 666 healthy bone marrow donors made up the cohort. All cohort members were sampled while nominally healthy, although unrecorded immune exposures were likely present. The donor tested CMV seronegative, placing the donor among the 352 seronegative members of the cohort. A peripheral blood sample was provided by each donor, and peripheral blood mononuclear cells were used for TCR beta sequencing. The Qiagen DNeasy Blood Extraction Kit was used to extract genomic DNA from the blood cell samples. Sequencing was done on a sample of PBMCs. The chain is assembled from TRBV10-1 and TRBJ2-2, and perhaps TRBD1 as D gene, on 7 matching bases. This clonotype was obtained from a man aged 50 to 59 in good health and CMV-seronegative. CDR3 sequence: CASAGGFGELFF. At the DNA level, the sequence is TGCGCCAGTGCAGGGGGGTTCGGGGAGCTGTTTTTT.